This T cell receptor (beta chain) emerged from a study of shared clonotypes between healthy human individuals. Study as a whole: Plates per donor: three CD4 naive, three CD4 memory, two CD8 naive, one CD8 memory.

Sequenced by immunoSEQ multiplex PCR; TCRdb stores in-frame clones only, minus some. The sample carries approximately 2.5 million clones, 90% to 95% recorded once. The CDR3 has 15 residues. Germline trimming cut 4 bases from V and 6 bases from J; bases unmatched to any gene: 10. From germline, CDR1 is SGDLS and CDR2 YYNGEE. The sample was naive CD4+ T cells sorted from blood. Noted subset: CD45RA+ positively selected. This TCR derives from a man younger than 35 in good health. The rearrangement uses TRBV9 and TRBJ1-2; 9 bases line up with TRBD1. CDR3 protein: CASSPNRGRTDGYTF. Written as DNA, the CDR3 is TGTGCCAGCAGCCCAAACAGGGGGCGTACGGATGGCTACACCTTC.